The 10 T cell receptor beta chains given below trace back to one sample, sequenced in a study of blood T cell repertoires in COVID-19. Produced via immunoSEQ multiplex PCR; TCRdb's table is partial and in-frame only. The sample comprises some 530,000 clones, approximately 90% of which are singletons, and around 7.9% rests with the top ten. The sample consisted of PBMCs or T cells enriched from blood (not recorded which). The receptors were sampled from a woman in her sixties or seventies who had recovered from COVID-19.

The chain has TRBV24-1 and TRBJ2-3; TRBD2 is a possible D gene (6 bases). V was cut by 4 bases and J by 10 bases, with 17 bases left in between. The CDR3 contains 14 residues. Germline loops: CDR1 KGHDR, CDR2 SFDVKD. In DNA form, the CDR3 reads TGTGCCACCAGTGAGGCGGGGACCCGAGCGGCGCAGTATTTT. It yields the protein CATSEAGTRAAQYF.

The CDR3 is CASSRKRTGQGKETQYF. Here the CDR3 DNA reads TGTGCCAGCAGCCGTAAACGTACTGGACAGGGGAAAGAGACCCAGTACTTC. This chain links TRBV14 with TRBJ2-5, with TRBD1 matching 9 bases. This CDR3 has 17 amino acids. V was pared by 4 bases and J by 3 bases, with 12 bases of the junction left unmatched. CDR1 is SGHDN and CDR2 is FVKESK in the germline V gene.

This clone was recorded once. CDR3 DNA: TGTGCCACTTCTAGGGGACTAGCGGGTGAGCAGTTCTTC. Encoded protein: CATSRGLAGEQFF. The chain carries TRBV24-1 and TRBJ2-1; TRBD2 aligns across 12 bases. The germline gives CDR1 KGHDR, CDR2 SFDVKD. Trimming cost V 10 bases and J 9 bases; bases outside gene matches: 6. The CDR3 spans 13 residues.

V gene TRBV10-3 combines with J gene TRBJ1-2, with 9 nucleotides matching TRBD1. V lost 9 bases and J lost 5; bases outside the gene matches: 7. CDR3 length: 13 residues. Germline V lookup: CDR1 ENHRY, CDR2 SYGVKD. CDR3: CAMRGQGFYGYTF. Here the CDR3 DNA reads TGTGCCATGAGGGGACAGGGCTTTTATGGCTACACCTTC.

This chain links TRBV5-1 with TRBJ2-2; D gene uncertain. CDR3 length equals 12 residues. Germline loops: CDR1 SGHRS, CDR2 YFSETQ. The V end was cut by 4 bases, the J end by 7 bases, with 8 bases between. The CDR3 nucleotides are TGCGCCAGCAGCCCGTATATCGGGGAGCTGTTTTTT. This translates into CASSPYIGELFF.

The J gene is TRBJ2-1, the V gene TRBV13; tentatively, D is TRBD1 (5 bases). V lost 1 base and J 5 bases, leaving 15 bases between the germline ends. Per the germline V gene, CDR1 is PRHDT and CDR2 is FYEKMQ (reference sequence). The CDR3 sequence is 16 residues long. The chain's CDR3 is CASSLDSTDYDNEQFF. CDR3 sequence (DNA): TGTGCCAGCAGCTTAGACTCGACAGATTATGACAATGAGCAGTTCTTC.

The chain combines TRBV28 with TRBJ1-5; a possible D gene is TRBD1 (5 bases). The CDR3 extends over 16 amino acids. V was shortened by 1 base and J by 6 bases, with 16 bases between the two germline ends. Germline V lookup: CDR1 MDHEN, CDR2 SYDVKM. The CDR3 here is CASSLYRQGVGQPQHF. In DNA form, the CDR3 reads TGTGCCAGCAGTTTATATAGGCAGGGCGTAGGTCAGCCCCAGCATTTT.

The V call is TRBV5-6, the J call TRBJ1-4, with 8 bases fitting TRBD1. In germline, CDR1 is SGHDT, CDR2 YYEEEE. This CDR3 is 15 amino acids long. Losses at the gene ends were 4 bases for V and 2 bases for J; bases not matched to a gene: 4. CDR3 in amino acids: CASSGRQGTNEKLFF. The CDR3 DNA is TGTGCCAGCAGCGGGAGACAGGGGACTAATGAAAAACTGTTTTTT.

The chain uses TRBV9 and TRBJ2-7, with D hard to call. This CDR3 region has 14 residues. CDR1 is SGDLS, CDR2 YYNGEE, per germline. Trimming took off 5 bases at V and 2 bases at J, with 14 bases between the two ends. CDR3 DNA: TGTGCCAGCAGTCCTATGGCAGGTCCCTACGAGCAGTACGTC. Translation gives CASSPMAGPYEQYV.

This chain uses TRBV7-6 with TRBJ2-7, with a weak D call TRBD1 (6 bases). V was cut by 0 bases and J by 4 bases, with 13 bases left in between. This CDR3 is built from 15 residues. The V gene's germline CDR1 is SGHVS and CDR2 FNYEAQ. The CDR3 DNA sequence: TGTGCCAGCAGCTTAGCGGAACAGGGAAGTTACGAGCAGTACTTC. As protein: CASSLAEQGSYEQYF.